This record looks at one TCR beta chain sequence and its context. The sample originates from a study of blood T cell repertoires in COVID-19. As for the study in general: From T cells, B-cell-depleted T cells, or PBMCs came the material, which was cDNA or gDNA.

Libraries were prepared by immunoSEQ multiplex PCR; TCRdb keeps only in-frame clonotypes and omits some of them. The sample consists of around 440,000 clones, roughly 88% of them appearing once. The CDR3 totals 15 residues. Looked up from germline, CDR1 is MDHEN and CDR2 is SYDVKM. V lost 2 bases, J lost 7 bases, and 4 bases stayed unmatched. J is TRBJ2-3 and V is TRBV28; 12 bases are shared with TRBD2. This receptor was obtained from a woman in her 50s with COVID-19, enrolled during active disease. What was sequenced was peripheral blood. CDR3 bases: TGTGCCAGCAGTTTAGGACTAGCGGGATATCATACGCAGTATTTT. Its protein product is CASSLGLAGYHTQYF.